These 28 T cell receptor beta chains originate from one sample sequenced in a study of naive and memory T cell subsets (dated by TCRdb to the late 2010s). Library generation was performed with UMI-ligation and nested PCR. The listed sequencing device is Illumina MiSeq. The beta constant-region primer was an equimolar mix of two oligonucleotides covering both TRBC1 and TRBC2. The public reads were reprocessed in TCRdb via fastp at Q25 and MiXCR, keeping in-frame beta chains. All rows with the same CDR3 protein become a single entry with the most common DNA and genes. The sample yields under 40,000 distinct CDR3 sequences; 13% were counted once. The ten largest clones add up to 20% to 25% of the sample. Sequencing was done on a sample of effector memory CD4+ T cells from blood. The sample's cell subset or site label, decoded: effector memory, CD45RA- CD27-. The receptors derive from a human donor in good health.

This clonotype has a count of ten or more. V and J are TRBV4-1 and TRBJ1-5; D unresolved. CDR1 and CDR2 (germline): MGHRA, YSYEKL. The CDR3 is 15 residues long. Trimming took 5 bases from V and 5 from J, leaving 16 bases between them. Here the CDR3 DNA reads TGCGCCAGCAGCAAGGGCAGCGGGGAACATCAGCCCCAGCATTTT. It yields the protein CASSKGSGEHQPQHF.

There are a few counts of this clonotype. V and J are TRBV5-4 and TRBJ2-1; 16 bases map to TRBD2. CDR3 length: 16 amino acids. With V trimmed by 3 bases and J by 8 bases, 5 bases remained unmatched. Germline CDR1 is SGHNT and CDR2 is YYREEE (reference sequence). The CDR3 sequence is CASSSGTSGRADEQFF. CDR3 nucleotides: TGTGCCAGCAGCTCGGGGACTAGCGGGAGGGCAGATGAGCAGTTCTTC.

This clonotype was counted at least ten times. V usage is TRBV20-1 and J usage is TRBJ2-3, with a weak D call TRBD2 (7 bases). CDR3 length equals 15 residues. Germline lookup yields CDR1 DFQATT and CDR2 SNEGSKA (reference sequence). Deletions cut 3 bases from V and 1 base from J, with 14 bases between. This CDR3 reads CSASLGGAGTDTQYF. The CDR3 DNA reads as TGCAGTGCTAGTTTAGGGGGGGCTGGCACAGATACGCAGTATTTT.

The table lists this clonotype with many counts. The rearrangement uses TRBV12-3 or TRBV12-4 and TRBJ1-4; D is undetermined. The CDR3 runs to 15 residues. V was trimmed by 7 bases and J by 7 bases, leaving 19 bases between them. The CDR3 spells CASIPGTGWGEKLFF. The CDR3 region has the DNA TGTGCCAGCATCCCGGGTACGGGGTGGGGTGAAAAACTGTTTTTT.

This clonotype showed up many times. The chain uses TRBV20-1 and TRBJ2-1; 9 bases agree with TRBD1. V shed 5 bases, J shed 5 bases, and the junction held 7 bases outside the gene matches. The CDR3 length is 14 residues. CDR1 DFQATT and CDR2 SNEGSKA come from the germline V gene (reference sequence). CDR3 sequence: CSAFVTGGNNEQFF. The DNA of the CDR3 is TGCAGTGCTTTTGTCACAGGGGGCAACAATGAGCAGTTCTTC.

The chain carries TRBV27 and TRBJ1-6; 7 bases align to TRBD1. Germline V gene sequence: CDR1 MNHEY, CDR2 SMNVEV (reference sequence). Trimming at V came to 6 bases and at J to 10 bases, leaving 15 bases not matched to a gene. The CDR3 runs 16 residues. CDR3 sequence (DNA): TGTGCCAGCAGCGATTCTGTGGACAGGAGGGGATCACCCCTCCACTTT. Amino acids: CASSDSVDRRGSPLHF.

This clonotype was recorded a few times. The rearrangement links TRBV3-1 to TRBJ2-5; 7 bases map to TRBD1. Germline V gives CDR1 LGHDT, CDR2 YNNKEL (reference sequence). Losses at the gene ends were 2 bases for V and 5 bases for J; bases not matched to a gene: 11. The CDR3 covers 16 residues. Written as DNA, the CDR3 is TGTGCCAGCAGCCAAATAAGGCTCCTGGACAGGGAGACCCAGTACTTC. It specifies CASSQIRLLDRETQYF.

By its share, this clonotype is medium-sized. In DNA form, the CDR3 reads TGTGCCAGCAGCCTTGCGGGGCTGAACAATGAGCAGTTCTTC. Residues: CASSLAGLNNEQFF. The chain links TRBV12-3 or TRBV12-4 to TRBJ2-1, with a possible D match to TRBD2 (6 bases). V lost 6 bases to trimming and J lost 5 bases, with 14 bases between them. The CDR3 length is 14 residues.

This clonotype was recorded at least ten times. This chain links TRBV29-1 with TRBJ1-1; TRBD1 is a possible D gene (6 bases). CDR3 length: 12 residues. Germline-derived CDR1 and CDR2 are SQVTM and ANQGSEA. V shed 7 bases and J shed 3 bases, with 12 bases lying between them. The CDR3 nucleotides read TGCAGCGCCCTAACAGGGCACACTGAAGCTTTCTTT. Translated, it gives CSALTGHTEAFF.

At least ten counts were recorded for this clonotype. This chain connects TRBV20-1 to TRBJ2-7; the D is unclear. Germline loops: CDR1 DFQATT, CDR2 SNEGSKA (reference sequence). CDR3 size: 12 residues. Trimming took off 2 bases at V and 2 bases at J, with 7 bases between the two ends. Here the CDR3 DNA reads TGCAGTGCTAGACCTGGGCCCTACGAGCAGTACTTC. Protein: CSARPGPYEQYF.

This clonotype showed up just a few times. V usage is TRBV6-5 and J usage is TRBJ2-7; TRBD2 matches at 8 bases. The CDR3 is 15 residues long. The germline gives CDR1 MNHEY, CDR2 SVGAGI. The V segment lost 4 bases and the J segment 3 bases; nucleotides outside the gene matches: 8. CDR3 in DNA: TGTGCCAGCAGTTGGGGCGGGACTAGTCGCTACGAGCAGTACTTC. As protein: CASSWGGTSRYEQYF.

This clonotype has only a few counts. The J gene is TRBJ1-5, the V gene TRBV20-1; D might be TRBD1 (5 bases). Trimming took off 1 base at V and 6 bases at J, with 16 bases between the two ends. Looked up from germline, CDR1 is DFQATT and CDR2 is SNEGSKA (reference sequence). This CDR3 is 15 amino acids long. CDR3 sequence: CSARGQGLAGQPQHF. The CDR3 DNA reads TGCAGTGCTAGAGGCCAGGGCTTGGCCGGTCAGCCCCAGCATTTT.

This clonotype turned up a few times. The chain has TRBV6-2 or TRBV6-3 and TRBJ2-5; a weak D match, TRBD2 (5 bases). V lost 6 bases and J 5 bases, leaving 13 bases between the germline ends. The CDR3 has 13 amino acids. CDR1 is MNHEY, CDR2 SVGEGT, per germline. The CDR3 loop reads CASRATGVETQYF. CDR3 DNA: TGTGCCAGCAGGGCGACCGGGGTGGAGACCCAGTACTTC.

There are a few counts of this clonotype. The chain is built from TRBV7-3 and TRBJ2-1, with D hard to call. Germline CDR1 reads SGHTA; CDR2 reads FQGTGA. The V gene lost 2 bases and the J gene lost 5 bases, with 16 bases spanning the gap. CDR3 size: 16 residues. The CDR3: CASSLSPSDGNNEQFF. The CDR3 DNA is TGTGCCAGCAGCTTATCCCCCTCGGATGGGAACAATGAGCAGTTCTTC.

V usage is TRBV10-3 and J usage is TRBJ2-1; D is uncertain. V was shortened by 6 bases and J by 10 bases, with 13 bases between the two germline ends. CDR3 size: 12 residues. Germline CDR1 ENHRY, CDR2 SYGVKD. The CDR3 nucleotides are TGTGCCATCAGCACCCCGGACGGGGAGCAGTTCTTC. Its translation is CAISTPDGEQFF.

J is TRBJ2-2 and V is TRBV20-1; 10 positions match TRBD2. CDR1 is DFQATT and CDR2 is SNEGSKA in the germline V gene (reference sequence). CDR3 length: 14 amino acids. With V trimmed by 5 bases and J by 7 bases, 7 bases remained unmatched. The CDR3 nucleotides read TGCAGTGCTTCCAGCGGGAGGGTTGGCGGGGAGCTGTTTTTT. This codes for CSASSGRVGGELFF.

The chain uses TRBV28 and TRBJ1-2; 7 bases are a match to TRBD1. Germline CDR1 is MDHEN and CDR2 is SYDVKM. CDR3 length equals 11 residues. V trimming: 6 bases; J trimming: 8 bases; junction bases outside the gene matches: 3. The CDR3 bases are TGTGCCAGCAGGACAGGGAGAGGCTACACCTTC. Protein product: CASRTGRGYTF.

This clonotype showed up many times. V usage is TRBV12-3 or TRBV12-4 and J usage is TRBJ2-1, with 9 bases identical to TRBD1. The junction had 7 bases not matched to a gene; V was cut back by 3 bases and J by 4 bases. This CDR3 comprises 16 residues. CDR3 protein: CASSFSGTGRYNEQFF. CDR3 DNA sequence: TGTGCCAGCAGTTTTTCCGGGACAGGGAGATACAATGAGCAGTTCTTC.

The CDR3 here is CASSFSGQGYNEQFF. DNA for the CDR3: TGCGCCAGCAGCTTTTCCGGACAGGGCTACAATGAGCAGTTCTTC. The chain employs TRBV5-1 and TRBJ2-1; 8 bases map to TRBD1. The CDR3 consists of 15 residues. J gave up 3 bases and V 2 bases, and 4 bases lay outside the gene matches. Looked up from germline, CDR1 is SGHRS and CDR2 is YFSETQ.

This sequence joins TRBV7-2 and TRBJ1-5, with 7 bases fitting TRBD1. This CDR3 spans 13 amino acids. V shed 6 bases, J shed 5 bases, and the junction held 4 bases outside the gene matches. Looked up from germline, CDR1 is SGHTA and CDR2 is FQGNSA. Here the CDR3 reads CASRGTVDQPQHF. The CDR3, as DNA: TGTGCCAGCAGGGGGACAGTAGATCAGCCCCAGCATTTT.

This clonotype came up many times. This sequence joins TRBV20-1 and TRBJ2-5; the D call may be TRBD1 or TRBD2 (5 bases each). This CDR3 has 15 residues. Germline-derived CDR1 and CDR2 are DFQATT and SNEGSKA (reference sequence). V dropped 4 bases and J dropped 4 bases, with 19 bases sitting between them. The CDR3 region is CSATDIGAGGETQYF. CDR3 sequence (DNA): TGCAGTGCTACCGATATTGGGGCAGGAGGAGAGACCCAGTACTTC.

Only a few counts were recorded for this clonotype. The rearrangement links TRBV4-2 to TRBJ2-3; weak D call: TRBD1 (6 bases). Looked up from germline, CDR1 is LGHNA and CDR2 is YNFKEQ. The CDR3 has 15 residues. V lost 1 base and J 5 bases, leaving 13 bases between the germline ends. For the CDR3, the DNA is TGTGCCAGCAGCCAAGCCAGGGGCTTTCAAGATACGCAGTATTTT. Translated, it gives CASSQARGFQDTQYF.

By its share, this clonotype is medium-sized (0.01 to 0.1%). The rearrangement joins TRBV7-9 to TRBJ1-4; D unclear. The V end lost 1 base, the J end lost 5 bases, and 8 bases lay between the germline ends. Germline V gene data show CDR1 as SEHNR and CDR2 as FQNEAQ (reference sequence). The CDR3 is 14 amino acids. CDR3 nucleotide sequence: TGTGCCAGCAGCTTAGGCCAGATGAATGAAAAACTGTTTTTT. This encodes CASSLGQMNEKLFF.

There are many counts of this clonotype. The V and J genes are TRBV4-1 and TRBJ1-1; D uncertain. CDR1 is MGHRA and CDR2 is YSYEKL in the germline V gene. V lost 6 bases to trimming and J lost 3 bases, with 20 bases between them. The CDR3 totals 16 residues. CDR3 sequence: CASRPVLSLVDTEAFF. The CDR3, as DNA: TGCGCCAGCAGGCCCGTTTTGTCTCTCGTGGACACTGAAGCTTTCTTT.

This chain's CDR3 is CASSVLAGYTDTQYF. CDR3 sequence (DNA): TGCGCCAGCAGCGTGCTAGCGGGGTACACAGATACGCAGTATTTT. This chain connects TRBV5-1 to TRBJ2-3; TRBD2 matches 9 bases. Germline-derived CDR1 and CDR2 are SGHRS and YFSETQ. The CDR3 is 15 residues long. J gave up 2 bases and V 4 bases, and 5 bases lay outside the gene matches. The full variable domain, its missing parts supplied by reference TRBV5-1 and TRBJ2-3, is KAGVTQTPRYLIKTRGQQVTLSCSPISGHRSVSWYQQTPGQGLQFLFEYFSETQRNKGNFPGRFSGRQFSNSRSEMNVSTLELGDSALYLCASSVLAGYTDTQYFGPGTRLTVL.

This clonotype was seen many times. The V call is TRBV28, the J call TRBJ2-7; 8 nucleotides match TRBD1. The germline CDR1 and CDR2 sequences are MDHEN and SYDVKM. The CDR3 has 14 amino acids. V was clipped by 8 bases and J by 2 bases; unmatched bases: 8. CDR3 coding DNA: TGTGCCAGCCGTGGGACAGGAGGCACCTACGAGCAGTACTTC. Encoded protein: CASRGTGGTYEQYF. The full variable domain, rest sourced from reference TRBV28 and TRBJ2-7, is DVKVTQSSRYLVKRTGEKVFLECVQDMDHENMFWYRQDPGLGLRLIYFSYDVKMKEKGDIPEGYSVSREKKERFSLILESASTNQTSMYLCASRGTGGTYEQYFGPGTRLTVT.

This clonotype was detected many times. J is TRBJ2-3 and V is TRBV6-5, with 7 bases that match TRBD2. This CDR3 is built from 15 residues. The V and J ends lost 4 bases and 6 bases, in that order; junction bases with no gene match: 10. Germline values: CDR1 MNHEY, CDR2 SVGAGI. CDR3 amino acids: CASSLLAGDTDTQYF. The CDR3 region has the DNA TGTGCCAGCAGTTTGTTGGCGGGAGATACGGATACGCAGTATTTT.

This clonotype was counted ten times or more. The V gene is TRBV12-3 or TRBV12-4, the J gene TRBJ2-5, with no clear D. The CDR3 runs to 12 residues. Trimming stripped 5 bases from V and 0 bases from J, with 4 bases between. The chain's CDR3 is CASSLHQETQYF. CDR3 DNA: TGTGCCAGCAGTCTGCACCAAGAGACCCAGTACTTC.